Included here is one T cell receptor (beta chain) sequence, with context. As yet, its antigen is unknown. Being one base from a much bigger clone, this may be a read error. As the CDR3 is not closed by the conserved phenylalanine or tryptophan, this likely results from a read error. The limits of the CDR3 on the DNA are not certain, so only TCRdb's listed CDR3 is given. This sample was included in a study of neurological immune-mediated disorders. Volunteers at a blood bank in Maryland, USA, were the healthy controls. The germline V gene encodes CDR1 SQVTM and CDR2 ANQGSEA. Termini included, the CDR3 measures 11 amino acids. With 10-nucleotide random UMIs included, cDNA was synthesized by 5'RACE. One entry per CDR3 protein results from TCRdb running MiXCR on the 5' RACE reads. The sample has approximately 29,000 distinct CDR3 sequences; about 12% are singletons. Study-level points and caveats: Because no CDR3 amino acid sequences were shared across subjects by expanded clones, private repertoires were suggested in all groups.

The V call is TRBV29-1, the J call TRBJ1-2; the table calls TRBD1, which could not be checked here. The sample consisted of PBMCs. The TCR sequence derives from a man aged 55 to 70 in good health. CDR3 in amino acids: CSVEGPGPDTS.